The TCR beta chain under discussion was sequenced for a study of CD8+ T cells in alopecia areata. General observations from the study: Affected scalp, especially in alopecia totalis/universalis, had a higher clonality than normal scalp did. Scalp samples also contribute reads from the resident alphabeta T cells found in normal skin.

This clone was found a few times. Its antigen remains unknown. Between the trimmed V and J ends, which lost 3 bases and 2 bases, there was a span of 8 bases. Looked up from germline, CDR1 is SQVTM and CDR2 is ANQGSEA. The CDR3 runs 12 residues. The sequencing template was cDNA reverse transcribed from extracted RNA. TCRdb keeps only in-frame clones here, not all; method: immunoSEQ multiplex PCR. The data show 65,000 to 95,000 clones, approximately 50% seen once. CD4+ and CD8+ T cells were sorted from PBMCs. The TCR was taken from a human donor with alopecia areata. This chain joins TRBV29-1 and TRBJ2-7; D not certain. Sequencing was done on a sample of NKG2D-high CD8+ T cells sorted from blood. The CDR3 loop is CSVEERTYEQYF. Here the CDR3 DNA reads TGCAGCGTTGAGGAACGGACCTACGAGCAGTACTTC.